What follows are 31 T cell receptor beta chains derived from one specimen sequenced in a study of cytomegalovirus exposure and HLA in healthy donors. PCR used 60 Vbeta primers and 13 Jbeta primers. The repertoire was sequenced with immunoSEQ multiplex PCR; TCRdb's copy has only in-frame clones and lacks some. The data show fewer than 120,000 clones, 60% to 85% seen once. The sample taken for sequencing was PBMCs. Receptors were obtained from a woman in her twenties or thirties in good health and CMV-seronegative.

The V and J genes are TRBV7-8 and TRBJ2-3; maybe TRBD2 (6 bases). The CDR3 is made up of 14 amino acids. Trimming took 3 bases from V and 4 from J, leaving 11 bases between them. Germline V gene sequence: CDR1 SGHVS, CDR2 FQNEAQ. The DNA of the CDR3 is TGTGCCAGCAGCTTCTCCGGAGGGTCAGATACGCAGTATTTT. The encoded protein is CASSFSGGSDTQYF.

J is TRBJ2-3 and V is TRBV5-1, with a possible D match to TRBD1 (6 bases). The CDR3 consists of 15 residues. The V end lost 4 bases, the J end lost 4 bases, and 16 bases lay between the germline ends. Germline-derived CDR1 and CDR2 are SGHRS and YFSETQ. CDR3 sequence: CASSHRATAADTQYF. As DNA, the CDR3 is TGCGCCAGCAGCCACAGGGCGACTGCGGCAGATACGCAGTATTTT. Complete variable domain (other parts from reference TRBV5-1 and TRBJ2-3): KAGVTQTPRYLIKTRGQQVTLSCSPISGHRSVSWYQQTPGQGLQFLFEYFSETQRNKGNFPGRFSGRQFSNSRSEMNVSTLELGDSALYLCASSHRATAADTQYFGPGTRLTVL.

The chain combines TRBV11-2 with TRBJ2-1, with 11 bases fitting TRBD2. The germline gives CDR1 SGHAT, CDR2 FQNNGV. V was pared by 1 base and J by 6 bases, with 2 bases of the junction left unmatched. This CDR3 contains 15 residues. The CDR3 here is CASSLALAGGNEQFF. DNA for the CDR3: TGTGCCAGCAGCTTAGCTCTAGCGGGGGGCAATGAGCAGTTCTTC. Full variable domain (outside the CDR3, taken from reference TRBV11-2 and TRBJ2-1): EAGVAQSPRYKIIEKRQSVAFWCNPISGHATLYWYQQILGQGPKLLIQFQNNGVVDDSQLPKDRFSAERLKGVDSTLKIQPAKLEDSAVYLCASSLALAGGNEQFFGPGTRLTVL.

The V gene is TRBV11-2, the J gene TRBJ2-5; 9 nucleotides line up with TRBD2. V shed 1 base and J 3 bases; nucleotides not matched to a gene: 6. The CDR3 runs 16 residues. The V gene's germline CDR1 is SGHAT and CDR2 FQNNGV. CDR3 protein: CASSLVGSGGKETQYF. Written as DNA, the CDR3 is TGTGCCAGCAGCTTAGTCGGTAGCGGGGGAAAAGAGACCCAGTACTTC.

V and J are TRBV6-6 and TRBJ1-1; 7 bases line up with TRBD1. CDR1 is MNHNY, CDR2 SVGAGI, per germline (reference sequence). The V segment lost 6 bases and the J segment 11 bases; nucleotides outside the gene matches: 15. The CDR3 contains 14 residues. CDR3 sequence reads: CASSTPNSDRVAFF. For the CDR3, the DNA is TGTGCCAGCAGCACACCTAACTCCGACAGGGTCGCTTTCTTT.

The chain couples TRBV11-3 to TRBJ2-5, with TRBD1 matching over 8 bases. V shed 5 bases and J 8 bases; nucleotides not matched to a gene: 10. The germline CDR1 and CDR2 sequences are SGHNT and YENEEA. This CDR3 has 14 amino acids. The CDR3 DNA is TGTGCCAGCAGCCCTGCGGGGACAGGCGTCACCCAGTACTTC. Its translation: CASSPAGTGVTQYF. Complete variable domain (other parts from reference TRBV11-3 and TRBJ2-5): EAGVVQSPRYKIIEKKQPVAFWCNPISGHNTLYWYLQNLGQGPELLIRYENEEAVDDSQLPKDRFSAERLKGVDSTLKIQPAELGDSAVYLCASSPAGTGVTQYFGPGTRLLVL.

This rearrangement joins TRBV6-5 to TRBJ1-2, with TRBD1 identical over 7 bases. The germline V gene has CDR1 MNHEY and CDR2 SVGAGI. The V and J ends lost 0 bases and 2 bases, in that order; junction bases with no gene match: 3. This CDR3 has 15 amino acids. In DNA, the CDR3 is TGTGCCAGCAGTTACTCGGGACAGAGGAACTATGGCTACACCTTC. Amino acids: CASSYSGQRNYGYTF.

This clone has a handful of counts. The rearrangement uses TRBV7-2 and TRBJ2-1, with 7 nucleotides matching TRBD2. The CDR3 is 16 residues long. V lost 3 bases to trimming and J lost 2 bases; unmatched junction nucleotides: 7. Germline lookup yields CDR1 SGHTA and CDR2 FQGNSA. CDR3 nucleotide sequence: TGTGCCAGCAGCTTTACCGGGACTACCCCCTACAATGAGCAGTTCTTC. As protein: CASSFTGTTPYNEQFF.

With respect to this clone: The sample contains more than one DNA sequence encoding this CDR3. The chain uses TRBV11-2 and TRBJ2-2, with 10 nucleotides matching TRBD2. The CDR3 runs 16 residues. Germline-derived CDR1 and CDR2 are SGHAT and FQNNGV. After removal of 4 bases from V and 1 base from J, the junction contained 3 bases not matched to a gene. This chain's CDR3 is CASSSRTSGNTGELFF. The CDR3 DNA sequence: TGTGCCAGCAGCTCCCGGACTAGCGGGAACACCGGGGAGCTGTTTTTT. The variable domain in full, with the rest retrieved from reference TRBV11-2 and TRBJ2-2, is EAGVAQSPRYKIIEKRQSVAFWCNPISGHATLYWYQQILGQGPKLLIQFQNNGVVDDSQLPKDRFSAERLKGVDSTLKIQPAKLEDSAVYLCASSSRTSGNTGELFFGEGSRLTVL.

The chain is built from TRBV5-1 and TRBJ2-7; 8 bases map to TRBD1. CDR3 length: 15 residues. The germline gives CDR1 SGHRS, CDR2 YFSETQ. V lost 4 bases, J lost 0 bases, and 6 bases stayed unmatched. CDR3 region: CASSNGQGSSYEQYF. In nucleotides, the CDR3 is TGCGCCAGCAGCAACGGACAGGGAAGCTCCTACGAGCAGTACTTC.

This chain links TRBV6-5 with TRBJ2-5; D may be TRBD2 (6 bases). Trimming removed 6 bases at V and 9 bases at J, with 14 bases between. The CDR3 spans 12 residues. Germline CDR1 reads MNHEY; CDR2 reads SVGAGI. CDR3 DNA: TGTGCCAGCAGGAGCCCCCCGGGGGCCCAGTACTTC. Protein sequence: CASRSPPGAQYF.

This clone appeared once. This sequence joins TRBV5-6 and TRBJ2-2; a possible D gene is TRBD2 (5 bases). Per germline, CDR1 SGHDT and CDR2 YYEEEE. This CDR3 is 14 amino acids long. V lost 0 bases to trimming and J lost 4 bases, with 7 bases between them. CDR3 loop: CASSLALATGELFF. The CDR3, as DNA: TGTGCCAGCAGCTTGGCCCTAGCCACCGGGGAGCTGTTTTTT.

The chain couples TRBV7-7 to TRBJ2-5; the D gene is possibly TRBD1 (5 bases). Germline CDR1 SSHAT, CDR2 FNYEAQ (reference sequence). V lost 0 bases and J 7 bases, leaving 21 bases between the germline ends. This CDR3 region has 17 residues. The CDR3 here is CASSLALPGSLGATQYF. Here the CDR3 DNA reads TGTGCCAGCAGCTTAGCGCTTCCAGGGTCCCTTGGTGCGACCCAGTACTTC.

J is TRBJ2-3 and V is TRBV5-1, with 8 bases that match TRBD2. Germline CDR1 SGHRS, CDR2 YFSETQ. J gave up 4 bases and V 0 bases, and 4 bases lay outside the gene matches. The CDR3 spans 15 residues. The CDR3: CASSLAGLAPDTQYF. In DNA form, the CDR3 reads TGCGCCAGCAGCTTGGCCGGACTAGCCCCAGATACGCAGTATTTT.

The chain links TRBV30 to TRBJ2-1; D ambiguous. V lost 3 bases to trimming and J lost 4 bases, with 16 bases between them. Germline CDR1 is GTSNPN and CDR2 is SVGIG (reference sequence). This CDR3 has 15 amino acids. The CDR3, as DNA: TGTGCCTGGAGAACGTCCAATTCCTATTACAATGAGCAGTTCTTC. This sequence encodes CAWRTSNSYYNEQFF.

The V call is TRBV6-1, the J call TRBJ2-7; D perhaps matches TRBD1 (6 bases). The CDR3 has 12 amino acids. Germline CDR1 reads MNHNS; CDR2 reads SASEGT. V dropped 7 bases and J dropped 7 bases, with 14 bases sitting between them. The CDR3 reads CASKQGPGEQYF. CDR3 in DNA: TGTGCCAGCAAACAGGGCCCGGGGGAGCAGTACTTC.

The chain joins TRBV7-9 to TRBJ1-1; no reliable D call. The CDR3 sequence is 13 residues long. Germline V gene sequence: CDR1 SEHNR, CDR2 FQNEAQ (reference sequence). V was clipped by 5 bases and J by 1 base, with 8 bases between them. CDR3 loop: CASSGTTNTEAFF. In nucleotides, the CDR3 is TGTGCCAGCAGCGGTACAACGAACACTGAAGCTTTCTTT. Full variable domain (outside the CDR3, taken from reference TRBV7-9 and TRBJ1-1): DTGVSQNPRHKITKRGQNVTFRCDPISEHNRLYWYRQTLGQGPEFLTYFQNEAQLEKSRLLSDRFSAERPKGSFSTLEIQRTEQGDSAMYLCASSGTTNTEAFFGQGTRLTVV.

The chain recombines TRBV10-2 with TRBJ1-5; possible D gene TRBD1, 6 bases. Germline V gives CDR1 WSHSY, CDR2 SAAADI. V was shortened by 3 bases and J by 0 bases, with 9 bases between the two germline ends. There are 15 residues in the CDR3. CDR3 sequence (DNA): TGCGCCAGCAGTGATCGACAGGCTAGCAATCAGCCCCAGCATTTT. It encodes CASSDRQASNQPQHF.

The chain carries TRBV5-4 and TRBJ2-2, with D tentatively TRBD2 (5 bases). CDR1 and CDR2 (germline): SGHNT, YYREEE (reference sequence). The V end was cut by 0 bases, the J end by 5 bases, with 11 bases between. The CDR3 loop spans 15 amino acids. The CDR3 reads CASSLAPLATGELFF. In nucleotides, the CDR3 is TGTGCCAGCAGCTTGGCCCCTTTAGCGACCGGGGAGCTGTTTTTT. The variable domain in full, completed from reference TRBV5-4 and TRBJ2-2, reads ETGVTQSPTHLIKTRGQQVTLRCSSQSGHNTVSWYQQALGQGPQFIFQYYREEENGRGNFPPRFSGLQFPNYSSELNVNALELDDSALYLCASSLAPLATGELFFGEGSRLTVL.

Only a few counts were recorded for this clone. This chain links TRBV9 with TRBJ2-1; 9 bases agree with TRBD2. This CDR3 has 15 residues. With V trimmed by 0 bases and J by 8 bases, 6 bases remained unmatched. Germline loops: CDR1 SGDLS, CDR2 YYNGEE. CDR3 nucleotide sequence: TGTGCCAGCAGCGTAGCCCTAGCGGGGTCCTATGAGCAGTTCTTC. It translates to CASSVALAGSYEQFF.

This clone came up once. The rearrangement joins TRBV6-5 to TRBJ2-1; D perhaps matches TRBD2 (6 bases). CDR3 length: 13 amino acids. The V gene's germline CDR1 is MNHEY and CDR2 SVGAGI. Trimming stripped 5 bases from V and 4 bases from J, with 9 bases between. The CDR3 sequence: CASSTGVYNEQFF. In DNA form, the CDR3 reads TGTGCCAGCAGTACGGGAGTATACAATGAGCAGTTCTTC.

The J gene is TRBJ2-7, the V gene TRBV29-1; D perhaps matches TRBD2 (5 bases). The germline CDR1 and CDR2 sequences are SQVTM and ANQGSEA. The CDR3 is 11 amino acids. The germline V and J ends were trimmed by 7 bases and 2 bases, with 9 bases remaining between them. This CDR3 reads CSGTGAYEQYF. CDR3 nucleotides: TGCAGCGGTACCGGGGCCTACGAGCAGTACTTC.

CDR3 sequence (DNA): TGTGCCAGCAGCGTAGCGGACTGGGACACAGATACGCAGTATTTT. Encoded protein: CASSVADWDTDTQYF. This chain joins TRBV9 and TRBJ2-3, with D maybe TRBD2 (5 bases). V was cut by 0 bases and J by 2 bases, with 10 bases left in between. Looked up from germline, CDR1 is SGDLS and CDR2 is YYNGEE. CDR3 length: 15 residues.

The chain has TRBV2 and TRBJ1-1; weak D call: TRBD1 (5 bases). Trimming pared 6 bases from V and 1 base from J, leaving 15 bases between. This CDR3 is 15 amino acids long. Germline lookup yields CDR1 SNHLY and CDR2 FYNNEI. The CDR3 DNA is TGTGCCAGCAGGGGCGTCCAGGGCGCGAACACTGAAGCTTTCTTT. Translated, it gives CASRGVQGANTEAFF. Supplemented by reference TRBV2 and TRBJ1-1, the full variable domain reads EPEVTQTPSHQVTQMGQEVILRCVPISNHLYFYWYRQILGQKVEFLVSFYNNEISEKSEIFDDQFSVERPDGSNFTLKIRSTKLEDSAMYFCASRGVQGANTEAFFGQGTRLTVV.

This clone was seen a single time. CDR3: CASSVRPRSYNEQFF. The CDR3 region has the DNA TGTGCCAGCAGCGTCCGCCCTAGGTCCTACAATGAGCAGTTCTTC. The chain couples TRBV9 to TRBJ2-1; D uncertain. The germline CDR1 and CDR2 sequences are SGDLS and YYNGEE. This CDR3 is 15 amino acids long. The V gene lost 2 bases and the J gene lost 1 base, with 10 bases spanning the gap.

The rearrangement links TRBV29-1 to TRBJ2-5, with D perhaps matching TRBD2 (6 bases). CDR3 size: 19 residues. From germline, CDR1 is SQVTM and CDR2 ANQGSEA. V was trimmed by 0 bases and J by 4 bases, leaving 27 bases between them. The CDR3 DNA follows: TGCAGCGTTGAAGACGACCTCTGGGCGGGGAGGAATTTTCGAGAGACCCAGTACTTC. The encoded protein is CSVEDDLWAGRNFRETQYF.

This chain links TRBV4-3 with TRBJ1-3, with D uncertain. Trimming shortened V by 1 base and J by 2 bases, and 12 bases separated the two germline ends. Per germline, CDR1 LGHNA and CDR2 YSLEER. The CDR3 has 16 amino acids. The DNA of the CDR3 is TGCGCCAGCAGCCAAGGAGGTAACGGGGCTGGAAACACCATATATTTT. Its protein product is CASSQGGNGAGNTIYF.

This clone has only a few counts. The chain joins TRBV25-1 to TRBJ1-2; a weak D match, TRBD1 (6 bases). The CDR3 is 14 residues long. Trimming pared 7 bases from V and 6 bases from J, leaving 18 bases between. Germline loops: CDR1 MGHDK, CDR2 SYGVNS. The CDR3 loop reads CASTKYGEGDGYTF. The DNA for the CDR3 is TGTGCCAGCACAAAATATGGTGAGGGGGATGGCTACACCTTC.

This clone has more than one count but fewer than ten. The chain has TRBV25-1 and TRBJ1-5; no definite D call. The CDR3 is 14 residues long. V was pared by 6 bases and J by 2 bases, with 11 bases between. The germline CDR1 and CDR2 sequences are MGHDK and SYGVNS. The CDR3 DNA follows: TGTGCCAGCAGGCCGGGATCGGGCAATCAGCCCCAGCATTTT. Residues: CASRPGSGNQPQHF.

This chain uses TRBV16 with TRBJ2-7; D not certain. V was clipped by 0 bases and J by 5 bases, with 8 bases between them. In germline, CDR1 is KGHSY, CDR2 FQNENV. There are 13 residues in the CDR3. CDR3 residues: CASSQSQYHEQYF. The CDR3 nucleotides read TGTGCCAGCAGCCAATCGCAGTACCACGAGCAGTACTTC.

The rearrangement uses TRBV15 and TRBJ1-2; perhaps TRBD1 as D (6 bases). Trimming removed 3 bases at V and 4 bases at J, with 15 bases between. Germline CDR1 LNHNV, CDR2 YYDKDF (reference sequence). This CDR3 comprises 15 residues. CDR3 coding DNA: TGTGCCACCAGCAGGGAACGGACAGTGACCTATGGCTACACCTTC. Its protein product is CATSRERTVTYGYTF.